This T cell receptor beta chain was sequenced during a study of blood T cell repertoires in COVID-19. For the study at large: PBMCs, B-cell-depleted T cells, or T cells provided the cDNA or gDNA that made up the material.

Sequencing was performed with immunoSEQ multiplex PCR; in TCRdb, only in-frame clones are kept and a portion is missing. The table records hundreds of thousands of clones, about 90% of them present only once. In germline, CDR1 is MNHEY, CDR2 SVGAGI. The ends lost 5 bases at V and 7 bases at J; junction bases unmatched: 9. The CDR3 spans 14 residues. This sequence originates from a woman aged 25-40 years who had recovered from COVID-19. The chain joins TRBV6-5 to TRBJ1-2; 8 bases match TRBD1. Source material: peripheral blood. CDR3 region: CASSRGQGRSGYTF. Written as DNA, the CDR3 is TGTGCCAGCAGTCGTGGACAGGGCAGGTCTGGCTACACCTTC.